Listed here are 9 T cell receptor beta chains from one sample, sequenced in a study of identical twins. MiXCR, applied by TCRdb to the 5' RACE reads, yields one record per CDR3 protein. The table lists 550,000 to 800,000 distinct CDR3 sequences, under 8.5% of them singletons. A further study also used this sample, focusing on yellow fever vaccine responses in identical twins.

Sequencing was done on a sample of PBMCs. Every receptor here comes from a woman between 18 and 29 years old in good health.

This clonotype was seen ten or more times. The J gene is TRBJ2-5, the V gene TRBV29-1; 9 positions match TRBD2. Germline V gene data show CDR1 as SQVTM and CDR2 as ANQGSEA. The V and J ends lost 6 bases and 5 bases, in that order; junction bases with no gene match: 10. The CDR3 is made up of 14 amino acids. The CDR3 spells CSVGTGTSKETQYF. The CDR3 bases are TGCAGCGTGGGAACCGGGACTAGCAAGGAGACCCAGTACTTC.

This clonotype was detected many times. The rearrangement links TRBV3-1 to TRBJ2-5; TRBD1 aligns across 8 bases. CDR1 and CDR2 from the germline V gene are LGHDT and YNNKEL (reference sequence). After removal of 5 bases from V and 4 bases from J, the junction contained 3 bases not matched to a gene. The CDR3 has 13 residues. The DNA for the CDR3 is TGTGCCAGCAGCGAGACAGGGGTAGAGACCCAGTACTTC. It codes for CASSETGVETQYF.

This clonotype was detected a few times. The rearrangement uses TRBV15 and TRBJ2-3, with D perhaps TRBD1 or TRBD2 (6 bases each). The V end was cut by 0 bases, the J end by 1 base, with 14 bases between. The CDR3 has 17 residues. Looked up from germline, CDR1 is LNHNV and CDR2 is YYDKDF (reference sequence). The CDR3 DNA sequence: TGTGCCACCAGCAGAGATTTGGGGGGCTGGGGCACAGATACGCAGTATTTT. It yields the protein CATSRDLGGWGTDTQYF.

This clonotype was picked up a small number of times. The chain is built from TRBV4-2 and TRBJ1-2; D not certain. Germline CDR1 is LGHNA and CDR2 is YNFKEQ. V was pared by 4 bases and J by 4 bases, with 16 bases between. This CDR3 has 15 residues. The CDR3, as DNA: TGTGCCAGCAGCCCCCGAGGACCCGACTCCTATGGCTACACCTTC. Translated, it gives CASSPRGPDSYGYTF.

This clonotype occurred many times. The genes are TRBV4-1 and TRBJ1-1; a possible D gene is TRBD1 (5 bases). Trimming took off 6 bases at V and 0 bases at J, with 8 bases between the two ends. CDR3 length: 13 residues. Looked up from germline, CDR1 is MGHRA and CDR2 is YSYEKL. The DNA of the CDR3 is TGCGCCAGCAGGACAGCCCTGAACACTGAAGCTTTCTTT. Amino acids: CASRTALNTEAFF.

The chain links TRBV12-3 or TRBV12-4 to TRBJ2-2; TRBD1 is a possible D gene (5 bases). There are 17 residues in the CDR3. V lost 3 bases and J lost 1, with 15 bases in between. CDR3 protein: CASSLIGRTRNTGELFF. The DNA of the CDR3 is TGTGCCAGCAGTTTGATAGGCCGGACAAGGAACACCGGGGAGCTGTTTTTT.

A few counts support this clonotype. The chain combines TRBV20-1 with TRBJ2-7, with unresolved D. The ends were cut back, 1 base at V and 5 bases at J, with 9 bases in the middle. The germline V gene encodes CDR1 DFQATT and CDR2 SNEGSKA (reference sequence). The CDR3 extends over 12 amino acids. The CDR3 region is CSARAPGDEQYF. CDR3 nucleotide sequence: TGCAGTGCTAGAGCCCCAGGCGACGAGCAGTACTTC.

The rearrangement uses TRBV14 and TRBJ2-1, with D perhaps TRBD1 (6 bases). Trimming took 1 base from V and 0 from J, leaving 7 bases between them. The germline CDR1 and CDR2 sequences are SGHDN and FVKESK. The CDR3 spans 15 residues. The CDR3 DNA is TGTGCCAGCAGCCAAGGGACAGACTCCTACAATGAGCAGTTCTTC. Residues: CASSQGTDSYNEQFF.

This clonotype was detected a few times. CDR3 protein: CATQGARNTEAFF. The CDR3 DNA follows: TGTGCCACACAGGGGGCGAGGAACACTGAAGCTTTCTTT. The rearrangement joins TRBV10-3 to TRBJ1-1; TRBD1 aligns across 9 bases. Germline CDR1 reads ENHRY; CDR2 reads SYGVKD. Trimming cost V 10 bases and J 1 base; bases outside gene matches: 4. The CDR3 is made up of 13 amino acids.